This T cell receptor beta chain was profiled in a study of T cells in Graves' hyperthyroidism and ophthalmopathy. Template material for amplifying TCR beta CDR3 regions consisted of RNA transcripts. With the HTBI primer set, the TCR CDR3 went through a first round of RT-PCR. MiXCR, applied by TCRdb to the multiplex PCR reads, yields one record per CDR3 protein. The sample consists of 700,000 or so distinct CDR3 sequences, 15% to 20% of them appearing once. Trimming shortened V by 5 bases and J by 0 bases, and 6 bases separated the two germline ends. CDR1 is PRHDT and CDR2 is FYEKMQ in the germline V gene (reference sequence). This CDR3 has 13 amino acids. Exclusion of patients followed from uncontrolled infection, other autoimmune disease, pregnancy or lactation. This clonotype showed up just a few times.

The sample was blood. The V call is TRBV13, the J call TRBJ2-3; D uncertain. The sequence was collected from a man in his late teens or twenties with Graves' hyperthyroidism. CDR3 sequence reads: CASSHSSTDTQYF. The CDR3, as DNA: TGTGCCAGCAGCCATTCTAGCACAGATACGCAGTATTTT.